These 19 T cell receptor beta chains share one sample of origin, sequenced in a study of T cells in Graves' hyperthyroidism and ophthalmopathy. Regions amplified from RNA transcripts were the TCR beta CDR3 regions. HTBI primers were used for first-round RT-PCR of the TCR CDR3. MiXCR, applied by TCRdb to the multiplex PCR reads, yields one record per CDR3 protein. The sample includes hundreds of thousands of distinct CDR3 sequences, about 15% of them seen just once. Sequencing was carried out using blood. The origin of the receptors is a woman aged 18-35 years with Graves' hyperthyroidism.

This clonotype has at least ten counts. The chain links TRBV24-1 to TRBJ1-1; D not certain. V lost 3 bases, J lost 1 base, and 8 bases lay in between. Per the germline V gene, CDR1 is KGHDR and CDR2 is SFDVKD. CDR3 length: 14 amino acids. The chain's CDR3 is CATSDGGSNTEAFF. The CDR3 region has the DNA TGTGCCACCAGTGATGGCGGCTCGAACACTGAAGCTTTCTTT.

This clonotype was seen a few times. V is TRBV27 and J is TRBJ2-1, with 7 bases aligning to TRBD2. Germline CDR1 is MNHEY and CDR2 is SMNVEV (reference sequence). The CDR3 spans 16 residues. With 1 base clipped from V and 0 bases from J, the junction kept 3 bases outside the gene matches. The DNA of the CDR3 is TGTGCCAGCAGTTTATATGCGGGAGCCTCCTACAATGAGCAGTTCTTC. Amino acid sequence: CASSLYAGASYNEQFF.

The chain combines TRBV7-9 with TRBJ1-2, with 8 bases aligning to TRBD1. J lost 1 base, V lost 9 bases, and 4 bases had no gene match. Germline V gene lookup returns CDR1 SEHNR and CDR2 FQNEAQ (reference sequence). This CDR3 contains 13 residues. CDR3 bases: TGTGCCAGTCGACAGGGGATTAACTATGGCTACACCTTC. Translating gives CASRQGINYGYTF.

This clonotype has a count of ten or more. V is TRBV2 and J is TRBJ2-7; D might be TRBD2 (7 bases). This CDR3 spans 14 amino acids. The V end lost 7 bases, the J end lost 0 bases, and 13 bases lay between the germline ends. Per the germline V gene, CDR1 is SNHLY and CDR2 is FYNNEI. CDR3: CASMGGGSSYEQYF. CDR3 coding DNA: TGTGCCAGCATGGGAGGGGGGAGCTCCTACGAGCAGTACTTC.

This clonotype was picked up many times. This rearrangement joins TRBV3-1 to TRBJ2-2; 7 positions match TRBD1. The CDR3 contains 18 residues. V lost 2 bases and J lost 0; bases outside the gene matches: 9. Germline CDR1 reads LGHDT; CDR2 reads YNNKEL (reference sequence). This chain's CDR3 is CASSQRKNRGSNTGELFF. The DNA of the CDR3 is TGTGCCAGCAGCCAACGAAAAAACAGGGGATCGAACACCGGGGAGCTGTTTTTT.

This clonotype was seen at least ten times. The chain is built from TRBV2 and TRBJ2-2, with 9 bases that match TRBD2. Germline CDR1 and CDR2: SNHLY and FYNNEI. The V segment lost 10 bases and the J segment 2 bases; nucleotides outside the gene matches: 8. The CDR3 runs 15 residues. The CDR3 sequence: CAIEGLARNTGELFF. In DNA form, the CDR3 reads TGTGCCATTGAAGGACTAGCGCGCAACACCGGGGAGCTGTTTTTT. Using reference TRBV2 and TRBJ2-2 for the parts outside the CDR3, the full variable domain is EPEVTQTPSHQVTQMGQEVILRCVPISNHLYFYWYRQILGQKVEFLVSFYNNEISEKSEIFDDQFSVERPDGSNFTLKIRSTKLEDSAMYFCAIEGLARNTGELFFGEGSRLTVL.

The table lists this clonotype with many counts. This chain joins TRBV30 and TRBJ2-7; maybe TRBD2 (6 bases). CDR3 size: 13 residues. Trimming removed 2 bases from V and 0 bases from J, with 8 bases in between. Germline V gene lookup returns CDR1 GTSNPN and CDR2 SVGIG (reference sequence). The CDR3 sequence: CAWSFGSSYEQYF. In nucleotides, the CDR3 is TGTGCCTGGAGTTTCGGGAGCTCCTACGAGCAGTACTTC.

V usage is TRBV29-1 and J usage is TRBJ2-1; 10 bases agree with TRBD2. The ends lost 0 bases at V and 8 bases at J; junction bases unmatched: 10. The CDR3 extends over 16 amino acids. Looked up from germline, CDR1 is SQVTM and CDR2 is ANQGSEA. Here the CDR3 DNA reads TGCAGCGTTGAAGATCTAGCGGGAGCACCGGGGGATGAGCAGTTCTTC. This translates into CSVEDLAGAPGDEQFF.

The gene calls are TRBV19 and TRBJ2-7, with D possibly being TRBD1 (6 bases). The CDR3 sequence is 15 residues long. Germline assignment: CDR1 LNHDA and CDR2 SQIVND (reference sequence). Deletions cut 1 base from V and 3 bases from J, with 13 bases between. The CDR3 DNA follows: TGTGCCAGTAGTATAGTTGAGGGGGACCTCTACGAGCAGTACTTC. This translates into CASSIVEGDLYEQYF.

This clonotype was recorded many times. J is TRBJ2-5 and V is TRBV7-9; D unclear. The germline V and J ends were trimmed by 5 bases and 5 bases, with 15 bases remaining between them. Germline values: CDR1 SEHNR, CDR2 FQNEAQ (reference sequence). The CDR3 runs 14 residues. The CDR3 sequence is CASSRGSDVETQYF. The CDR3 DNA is TGTGCCAGCAGCCGTGGTTCGGATGTGGAGACCCAGTACTTC.

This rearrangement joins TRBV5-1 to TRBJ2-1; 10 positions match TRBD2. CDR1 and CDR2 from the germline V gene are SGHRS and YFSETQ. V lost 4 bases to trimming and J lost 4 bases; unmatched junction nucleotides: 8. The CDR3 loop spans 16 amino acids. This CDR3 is CASSRLAGGVYNEQFF. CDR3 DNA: TGCGCCAGCAGCCGATTAGCGGGAGGAGTATACAATGAGCAGTTCTTC.

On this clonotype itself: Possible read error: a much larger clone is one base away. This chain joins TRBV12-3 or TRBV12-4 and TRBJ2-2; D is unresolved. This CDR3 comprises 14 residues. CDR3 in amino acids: CVSSPLGSTGELFF. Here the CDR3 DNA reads TGTGTCAGCAGTCCCCTAGGTTCCACCGGGGAGCTGTTTTTT.

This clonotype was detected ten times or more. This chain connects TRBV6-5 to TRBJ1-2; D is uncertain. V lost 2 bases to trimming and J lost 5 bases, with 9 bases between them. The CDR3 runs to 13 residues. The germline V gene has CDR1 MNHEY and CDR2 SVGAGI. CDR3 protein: CASSYGQWYGYTF. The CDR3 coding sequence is TGTGCCAGCAGTTACGGCCAGTGGTATGGCTACACCTTC.

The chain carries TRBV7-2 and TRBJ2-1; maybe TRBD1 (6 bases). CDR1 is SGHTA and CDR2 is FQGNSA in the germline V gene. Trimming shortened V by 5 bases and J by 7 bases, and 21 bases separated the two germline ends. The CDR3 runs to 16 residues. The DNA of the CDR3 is TGTGCCAGCAGCCCGTTTGGGGGACACCCTTGGAATGAGCAGTTCTTC. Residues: CASSPFGGHPWNEQFF.

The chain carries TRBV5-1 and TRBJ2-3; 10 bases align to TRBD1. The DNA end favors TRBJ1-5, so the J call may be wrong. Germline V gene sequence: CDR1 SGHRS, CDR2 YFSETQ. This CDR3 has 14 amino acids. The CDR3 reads CASSGGQGRDTQHF. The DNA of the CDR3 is TGCGCCAGCAGCGGGGGACAGGGGAGAGATACGCAGCATTTT.

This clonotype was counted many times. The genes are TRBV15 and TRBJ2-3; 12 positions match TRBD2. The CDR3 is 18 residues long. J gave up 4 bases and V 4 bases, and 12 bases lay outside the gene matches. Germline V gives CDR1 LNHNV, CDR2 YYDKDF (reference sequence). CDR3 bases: TGTGCCACCAGCACCTATATGACTAGCGGGAGCTGGGCAGATACGCAGTATTTT. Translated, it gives CATSTYMTSGSWADTQYF.

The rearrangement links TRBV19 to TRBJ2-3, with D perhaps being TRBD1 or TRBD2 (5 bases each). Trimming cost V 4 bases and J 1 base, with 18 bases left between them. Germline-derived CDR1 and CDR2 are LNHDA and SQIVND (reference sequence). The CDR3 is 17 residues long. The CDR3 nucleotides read TGTGCCAGTAGTACCCTAGGTCCGACGGGGCGCACAGATACGCAGTATTTT. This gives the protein CASSTLGPTGRTDTQYF.

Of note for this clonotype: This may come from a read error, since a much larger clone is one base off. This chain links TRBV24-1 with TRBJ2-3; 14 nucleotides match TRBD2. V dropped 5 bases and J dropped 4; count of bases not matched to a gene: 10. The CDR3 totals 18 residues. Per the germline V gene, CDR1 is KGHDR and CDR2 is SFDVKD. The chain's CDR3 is CATSAYAGLAGVPDTQYF. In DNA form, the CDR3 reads TGTGCCACCAGTGCCTACGCGGGACTAGCGGGAGTCCCAGATACGCAGTATTTT.

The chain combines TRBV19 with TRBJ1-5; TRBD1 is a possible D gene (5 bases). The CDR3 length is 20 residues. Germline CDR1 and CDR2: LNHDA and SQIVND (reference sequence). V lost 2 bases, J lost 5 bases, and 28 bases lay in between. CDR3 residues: CASSIQTGTRFNGKYQPQHF. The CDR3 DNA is TGTGCCAGTAGTATACAGACCGGGACTAGGTTTAACGGAAAATATCAGCCCCAGCATTTT.